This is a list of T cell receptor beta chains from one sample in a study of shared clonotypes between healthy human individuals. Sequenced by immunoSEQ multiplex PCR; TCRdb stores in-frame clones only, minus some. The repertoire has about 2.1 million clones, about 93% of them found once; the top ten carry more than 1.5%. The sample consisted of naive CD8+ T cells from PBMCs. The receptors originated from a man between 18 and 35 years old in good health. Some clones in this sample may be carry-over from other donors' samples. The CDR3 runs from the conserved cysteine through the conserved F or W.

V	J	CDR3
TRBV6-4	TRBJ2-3	CASSYSGRATDTQYF
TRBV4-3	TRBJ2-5	CASSQDLGEGETQYF
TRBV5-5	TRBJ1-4	CASSAGNQGAPANEKLFF
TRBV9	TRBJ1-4	CASSVGGRNEKLFF
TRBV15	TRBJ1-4	CATSRDLMEGANEKLFF
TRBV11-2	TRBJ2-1	CASSSSTGGSRFF
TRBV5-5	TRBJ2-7	CASSFSANSYEQYF
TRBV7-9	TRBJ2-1	CASSLAHVNEQFF
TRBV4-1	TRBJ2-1	CASSQDPTSWSNEQFF
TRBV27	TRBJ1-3	CASSLSWGRGNTIYF
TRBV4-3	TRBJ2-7	CASSQDWRGLSYEQYF
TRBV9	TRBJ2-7	CASSYQVAPTPGYEQYF
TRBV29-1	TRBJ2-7	CSGDGAEQYF
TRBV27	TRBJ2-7	CASSPRLIPYEQYF
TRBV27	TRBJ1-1	CASSFGGSFGEAFF
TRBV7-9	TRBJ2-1	CASSSRDSYNEQFF